This TCR beta chain derives from a study of blood T cell repertoires in COVID-19. Per the original methods: Amplifying reference gene primers gave estimates of nucleated cell counts. Only in-frame clones appear in the TCRdb table, and some are missing; sequencing was by immunoSEQ multiplex PCR. V, J and clone size are taken as reported in that table, and D and trimming were inferred from the DNA itself. The sample holds approximately 110,000 clones; 84% are singletons and the top ten take approximately 7%. There are 14 residues in the CDR3. Trimming pared 6 bases from V and 4 bases from J, leaving 15 bases between. Per the germline V gene, CDR1 is LNHDA and CDR2 is SQIVND (reference sequence).

The clonotype was recovered from a woman aged 45-65 years with acute or convalescent COVID-19. The material sequenced was peripheral blood. The chain links TRBV19 to TRBJ1-2; D is undetermined. The CDR3 DNA sequence: TGTGCCAGTAGAAAGGAGAACGGTCTCTATGGCTACACCTTC. It yields the protein CASRKENGLYGYTF.